This entry describes one T cell receptor (beta chain). Its antigen is currently unknown. TCRdb processed the RACE reads anew with MiXCR; each CDR3 protein has one entry. This sample carries just over 80,000 distinct CDR3 sequences, about 10% of them seen once, and the ten largest clones take about 4.2%. This sample was taken from a study of human T cells and chemical hapten exposure. Study as a whole: Upper-back patch tests with 0.01% DPC were read at 6 days.

The germline V gene encodes CDR1 DFQATT and CDR2 SNEGSKA (reference sequence). The CDR3 is made up of 15 amino acids. V gave up 8 bases and J gave up 4 bases; unmatched junction bases: 13. The time point was: patch test 1, 2 weeks after DPC sensitization. As for treatment: therapeutic diphenylcyclopropenone sensitization with weekly scalp DPC. General study findings and limits: After DPC sensitization, TCRs above 1 in 1000 frequency showed no change. Patch test score rose with PT1 expanded TCR count, significant at thresholds 8, 16 and 32, not 4.

This clonotype was sampled from a woman aged 45-65 years with alopecia areata. Some clones in this sample may be carry-over from other donors' samples. This chain connects TRBV20-1 to TRBJ1-4; 7 bases are a match to TRBD1. The starting material was whole blood, obtained in connection with sensitization to the hapten diphenylcyclopropenone (DPC). CDR3 sequence (DNA): TGCAGTACCTCCAATACAGGGGTTATTAATGAAAAACTGTTTTTT. Translated, it gives CSTSNTGVINEKLFF.